These 22 T cell receptor beta chains originate from one sample sequenced in a study of shared clonotypes between healthy human individuals (dated by TCRdb to about 2020). The receptor library was made with the immunoSEQ multiplex PCR assay. TCRdb's version of the immuneACCESS table is confined to in-frame rearrangements and falls short of the full clone set. An unresolved V gene accounts for under half of the shortfall where checked; the remainder is of unknown origin. In this sample the table shows around 1.1 million clones, 60% to 80% of which occur a single time. The ten top clones hold approximately 0.9% of the sample. The specimen sequenced was memory CD4+ T cells from PBMCs. According to the study, the label for this sample's cell subset or site signals: CD45RA-negative fraction. Receptors originate from a man aged 18 to 30 in good health. Some clones in this sample may be carry-over from other donors' samples.

This rearrangement joins TRBV7-2 to TRBJ2-2; D is unresolved. Germline-derived CDR1 and CDR2 are SGHTA and FQGNSA. V was pared by 6 bases and J by 5 bases, with 13 bases between. This CDR3 is built from 14 residues. The CDR3: CASSLMLSTGELFF. The CDR3, as DNA: TGTGCCAGCAGTCTTATGTTAAGTACCGGGGAGCTGTTTTTT. The full variable domain, its missing parts supplied by reference TRBV7-2 and TRBJ2-2, is GAGVSQSPSNKVTEKGKDVELRCDPISGHTALYWYRQSLGQGLEFLIYFQGNSAPDKSGLPSDRFSAERTGGSVSTLTIQRTQQEDSAVYLCASSLMLSTGELFFGEGSRLTVL.

V and J are TRBV29-1 and TRBJ1-2; D is possibly TRBD1 (6 bases). V lost 2 bases to trimming and J lost 8 bases, with 12 bases between them. The CDR3 has 12 amino acids. Germline CDR1 reads SQVTM; CDR2 reads ANQGSEA. This chain's CDR3 is CSVERMGGGYTF. In DNA form, the CDR3 reads TGCAGCGTTGAAAGGATGGGGGGCGGCTACACCTTC.

The chain couples TRBV7-9 to TRBJ1-1; a possible D gene is TRBD1 (6 bases). Germline lookup yields CDR1 SEHNR and CDR2 FQNEAQ (reference sequence). The CDR3 contains 12 residues. Deletions cut 0 bases from V and 9 bases from J, with 8 bases between. The CDR3 here is CASSLATGKAFF. In nucleotides, the CDR3 is TGTGCCAGCAGCTTAGCCACAGGGAAAGCTTTCTTT.

This clone was picked up one time. Only one base separates this from a far larger clonotype, so it likely reflects a read error. The rearrangement links TRBV5-1 to TRBJ2-3, with TRBD1 matching 7 bases. CDR1 is SGHRS, CDR2 YFSETQ, per germline. The CDR3 sequence is 14 residues long. The ends lost 4 bases at V and 2 bases at J; junction bases unmatched: 4. Here the CDR3 reads CASSQGQDTDTQYF. DNA for the CDR3: TGCGCCAGCAGCCAAGGACAGGACACAGATACGCAGTATTTT.

The chain links TRBV5-1 to TRBJ2-6, with 10 bases fitting TRBD1. V was pared by 4 bases and J by 1 base, with 2 bases of the junction left unmatched. There are 16 residues in the CDR3. Germline assignment: CDR1 SGHRS and CDR2 YFSETQ. CDR3 in amino acids: CASSGTGASGANVLTF. The CDR3 region has the DNA TGCGCCAGCAGCGGGACAGGGGCGTCTGGGGCCAACGTCCTGACTTTC. Together with reference TRBV5-1 and TRBJ2-6, the CDR3 gives the full variable domain: KAGVTQTPRYLIKTRGQQVTLSCSPISGHRSVSWYQQTPGQGLQFLFEYFSETQRNKGNFPGRFSGRQFSNSRSEMNVSTLELGDSALYLCASSGTGASGANVLTFGAGSRLTVL.

This chain links TRBV18 with TRBJ2-3; D is possibly TRBD2 (5 bases). V was shortened by 4 bases and J by 8 bases, with 22 bases between the two germline ends. CDR3 length: 16 amino acids. CDR1 KGHSH and CDR2 LQKENI come from the germline V gene. The DNA for the CDR3 is TGTGCCAGCTCACGGCAGAGAGGGATCCCTAGCAGTACGCAGTATTTT. This sequence encodes CASSRQRGIPSSTQYF.

This chain connects TRBV2 to TRBJ2-7; 9 bases are shared with TRBD2. J gave up 1 base and V 6 bases, and 7 bases lay outside the gene matches. Germline V gene sequence: CDR1 SNHLY, CDR2 FYNNEI. The CDR3 loop spans 15 amino acids. CDR3 in DNA: TGTGCCAGCAGGGGACTAGCCGGGGCTTCCTACGAGCAGTACTTC. This sequence encodes CASRGLAGASYEQYF.

This clone has a single count. The chain is built from TRBV13 and TRBJ1-4; a weak D match, TRBD1 (5 bases). Trimming stripped 5 bases from V and 8 bases from J, with 18 bases between. The CDR3 consists of 15 residues. Germline CDR1 reads PRHDT; CDR2 reads FYEKMQ (reference sequence). The CDR3 coding sequence is TGTGCCAGCAGCCAGAGGGGACTCGTAGTGGAAAAACTGTTTTTT. Amino acid sequence: CASSQRGLVVEKLFF.

V usage is TRBV10-3 and J usage is TRBJ1-2; 7 bases match TRBD1. V trimming: 6 bases; J trimming: 3 bases; junction bases outside the gene matches: 7. CDR3 length equals 14 residues. The germline CDR1 and CDR2 sequences are ENHRY and SYGVKD. For the CDR3, the DNA is TGTGCCATCAGCGGAGGGGGCGCTGACTATGGCTACACCTTC. Translated, it gives CAISGGGADYGYTF.

This clone was counted ten times or more. The J gene is TRBJ2-7, the V gene TRBV7-6; 8 bases line up with TRBD2. The V gene end was trimmed by 5 bases and the J gene end by 1 base; junction bases not matched to a gene: 7. There are 15 residues in the CDR3. The V gene's germline CDR1 is SGHVS and CDR2 FNYEAQ. The CDR3 here is CASSPLGGGSYEQYF. The CDR3, as DNA: TGTGCCAGCAGCCCACTGGGCGGGGGGTCCTACGAGCAGTACTTC.

The V and J genes are TRBV28 and TRBJ1-1; tentative D call: TRBD1 (5 bases). CDR1 and CDR2 from the germline V gene are MDHEN and SYDVKM. Deletions cut 6 bases from V and 2 bases from J, with 13 bases between. CDR3 length: 14 amino acids. CDR3 bases: TGTGCCAGCAGGCCAGACAGAACCAACACTGAAGCTTTCTTT. As protein: CASRPDRTNTEAFF.

V and J are TRBV7-6 and TRBJ2-7; D uncertain. This CDR3 is built from 14 residues. CDR1 SGHVS and CDR2 FNYEAQ come from the germline V gene. Trimming left V 5 bases short and J 9 bases short, with 20 bases between. DNA of the CDR3: TGTGCCAGCAGCCCCCTTGGGCGTCGAATGGGGCAGTACTTC. Its protein product is CASSPLGRRMGQYF.

J is TRBJ1-5 and V is TRBV28; D gene ambiguous. Germline-derived CDR1 and CDR2 are MDHEN and SYDVKM. The CDR3 is 12 amino acids. The ends were cut back, 5 bases at V and 7 bases at J, with 9 bases in the middle. The CDR3: CASSIPFQPQHF. CDR3 coding DNA: TGTGCCAGCAGTATACCTTTCCAGCCCCAGCATTTT.

A few counts support this clone. The chain recombines TRBV28 with TRBJ1-3, with D unclear. The V gene lost 7 bases and the J gene lost 5 bases, with 3 bases spanning the gap. The CDR3 is 10 residues long. CDR1 and CDR2 (germline): MDHEN, SYDVKM. The CDR3 loop is CASKRNTIYF. In DNA, the CDR3 is TGTGCCAGCAAGAGAAACACCATATATTTT.

This chain joins TRBV9 and TRBJ1-4, with a tentative D call TRBD1 (6 bases). V lost 0 bases and J 10 bases, leaving 22 bases between the germline ends. Germline CDR1 SGDLS, CDR2 YYNGEE. This CDR3 is built from 17 residues. The CDR3 nucleotides read TGTGCCAGCAGCGTAGGGGCAGGGGCGTTTGAGGGAGGAAAACTGTTTTTT. Its protein product is CASSVGAGAFEGGKLFF.

The CDR3 reads CASSEAAGRTNTEAFF. The CDR3 DNA follows: TGTGCCAGCAGTGAAGCGGCAGGGCGAACGAACACTGAAGCTTTCTTT. This chain joins TRBV2 and TRBJ1-1; tentative D call: TRBD1 (5 bases). Germline assignment: CDR1 SNHLY and CDR2 FYNNEI. The CDR3 sequence is 16 residues long. Trimming took off 0 bases at V and 1 base at J, with 12 bases between the two ends.

This clone was seen many times. Other DNA variants within this sample encode the same CDR3. This sequence joins TRBV30 and TRBJ2-2; possibly TRBD1 for D (5 bases). Germline CDR1 GTSNPN, CDR2 SVGIG (reference sequence). This CDR3 spans 13 amino acids. With 2 bases removed from V and 8 bases from J, the gap between germline ends came to 12 bases. CDR3: CAWSIREVGELFF. CDR3 in DNA: TGTGCCTGGAGTATCAGGGAAGTGGGGGAGCTGTTTTTT.

This clone was detected only a few times. CDR3 loop: CASSPPSPRQGSYGYTF. The DNA for the CDR3 is TGTGCCAGCAGCCCACCATCCCCTCGACAGGGTAGCTATGGCTACACCTTC. The genes are TRBV14 and TRBJ1-2, with 7 positions matching TRBD1. The CDR3 runs 17 residues. Germline V lookup: CDR1 SGHDN, CDR2 FVKESK. V lost 4 bases, J lost 4 bases, and 15 bases stayed unmatched.

This clone showed up just once. The CDR3 spells CATGRGTGYTF. The DNA of the CDR3 is TGTGCCACGGGGAGGGGGACCGGCTACACCTTC. This chain links TRBV28 with TRBJ1-2, with D perhaps TRBD1 (6 bases). Germline assignment: CDR1 MDHEN and CDR2 SYDVKM. The CDR3 spans 11 residues. The germline V and J ends were trimmed by 10 bases and 8 bases, with 14 bases remaining between them.

J is TRBJ2-3 and V is TRBV5-1; possible D gene TRBD2, 6 bases. Germline V gene lookup returns CDR1 SGHRS and CDR2 YFSETQ. This CDR3 contains 16 residues. The V end lost 0 bases, the J end lost 2 bases, and 13 bases lay between the germline ends. The CDR3 region is CASSLAPGLHTDTQYF. CDR3 sequence (DNA): TGCGCCAGCAGCTTGGCCCCGGGACTCCACACAGATACGCAGTATTTT.

A few counts support this clone. V gene TRBV5-1 combines with J gene TRBJ2-1; TRBD2 agrees at 9 bases. The CDR3 extends over 18 amino acids. Germline trimming cut 3 bases from V and 5 bases from J; bases unmatched to any gene: 15. Germline assignment: CDR1 SGHRS and CDR2 YFSETQ. CDR3 amino acids: CASSSTPPSGESNNEQFF. In DNA, the CDR3 is TGCGCCAGCAGCTCGACACCTCCTAGCGGGGAGTCAAACAATGAGCAGTTCTTC.

V is TRBV7-2 and J is TRBJ2-3; the D gene is possibly TRBD2 (6 bases). The CDR3 has 16 amino acids. The V end was cut by 2 bases, the J end by 0 bases, with 12 bases between. Germline loops: CDR1 SGHTA, CDR2 FQGNSA. CDR3 in amino acids: CASSLRWDSSTDTQYF. The CDR3 DNA follows: TGTGCCAGCAGCTTAAGGTGGGACTCTAGCACAGATACGCAGTATTTT.